The clone carrying this T cell receptor (beta chain) is categorized as medium-sized. Its specificity is unknown. CDR1 and CDR2 from the germline V gene are MNHEY and SVGEGT. V was cut by 2 bases and J by 0 bases, with 10 bases left in between. The CDR3 extends over 15 amino acids. This sample stems from a study of HIV-infected patients and healthy controls. Whole-study findings and limits: HIV+ repertoires were severely depleted of MAIT alpha-chain CDR3s, unlike healthy controls. CMV-associated CDR3s mostly grew nonsignificantly during therapy, while HIV-associated CDR3s declined significantly.

The repertoire came from unfractionated whole blood and reflected all unsorted peripheral T cells. Enrolled donors were untreated HIV-infected adults about to begin antiretroviral therapy. cDNA was made from 500 ng RNA using alpha and beta constant primers. Using multiplexing indices, alpha and beta chain libraries were generated apart by chain-specific third strand synthesis. TCRdb used MiXCR to reprocess the 5' RACE reads, holding one entry per CDR3 protein. The sample consists of about 8,100 distinct CDR3 sequences, over 5% of them appearing once. This rearrangement joins TRBV6-2 or TRBV6-3 to TRBJ1-1; maybe TRBD1 (5 bases). This clonotype was sampled from an adult with HIV infection. The material was blood, obtained before antiretroviral therapy. Here the CDR3 DNA reads TGTGCCAGCAGTTACCCCGACAGATTGAACACTGAAGCTTTCTTT. Translated: CASSYPDRLNTEAFF.